The clone carrying this TCR beta chain was observed a few times. Diagnosis rested on symptoms, serum thyroxine and TRAb, thyroid ultrasound, and orbital computed tomography. This sample was included in a study of T cells in Graves' hyperthyroidism and ophthalmopathy. It was RNA transcripts that yielded the amplified TCR beta CDR3 regions. HTBI primers were the set used in a first-round RT-PCR of the TCR CDR3. TCRdb ran MiXCR on the multiplex PCR reads and lists one entry per CDR3 protein. The data show around 400,000 distinct CDR3 sequences, with around 14% seen just once and 9.2% held by the top ten. The sequenced material came from blood. This receptor was taken from a woman between 18 and 29 years old with Graves' hyperthyroidism.

Here the CDR3 DNA reads TGTGCCAGCAGCGGAAGCGGGCAGAGCTCCTACAATGAGCAGTTCTTC. Amino acid sequence: CASSGSGQSSYNEQFF. The chain recombines TRBV5-4 with TRBJ2-1, with D possibly being TRBD2 (6 bases). The CDR3 is 16 residues long. Trimming pared 4 bases from V and 0 bases from J, leaving 14 bases between. From germline, CDR1 is SGHNT and CDR2 YYREEE (reference sequence).